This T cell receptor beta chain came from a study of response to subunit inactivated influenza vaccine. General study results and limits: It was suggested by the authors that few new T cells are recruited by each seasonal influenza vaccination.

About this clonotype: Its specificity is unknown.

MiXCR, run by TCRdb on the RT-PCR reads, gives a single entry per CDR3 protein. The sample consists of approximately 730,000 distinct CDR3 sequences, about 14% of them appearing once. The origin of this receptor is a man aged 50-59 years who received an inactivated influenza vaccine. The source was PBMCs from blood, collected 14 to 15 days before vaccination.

The CDR3 spells CASSALLGLSGEGEQYF. CDR3 sequence (DNA): TGTGCCAGCAGTGCCCTCCTTGGACTATCGGGAGAGGGTGAGCAGTACTTC. The rearrangement links TRBV2 to TRBJ2-7; D perhaps matches TRBD2 (6 bases). V was clipped by 4 bases and J by 7 bases, with 26 bases between them. Germline V CDR1 and CDR2: SNHLY, FYNNEI. The CDR3 covers 17 residues.